These T cell receptor beta chains were read from a single sample in a study of OX40 agonist ivuxolimab in advanced cancers. Libraries were prepared by immunoSEQ multiplex PCR; TCRdb keeps only in-frame clonotypes and omits some of them. The table has 75,000 to 100,000 clones, around 85% seen once. The input for sequencing was CD4+ or CD8+ T cells sorted from blood, taken in a trial of the OX40 agonist ivuxolimab. Receptors originate from an adult with an advanced solid tumor such as melanoma, head and neck, liver or kidney cancer. Each CDR3 is given with its conserved first and last residue. A D gene is named only where the DNA matches it firmly. Size values are once, few and many counts, or a class for expanded clones, and some rows have none.

size: once
V: TRBV6-5
J: TRBJ2-7
D: -
CDR3: CASRGGYEQYF
DNA: TGTGCCAGCCGGGGTGGGTACGAGCAGTACTTC

size: -
V: TRBV29-1
J: TRBJ1-2
D: -
CDR3: CSVDRQFGYTF
DNA: TGCAGCGTTGATCGACAGTTTGGCTACACCTTC

size: -
V: TRBV19
J: TRBJ2-1
D: -
CDR3: CASSLRRGFDEQFF
DNA: TGTGCCAGTAGTCTCCGACGAGGCTTCGATGAGCAGTTCTTC

size: once
V: TRBV7-2
J: TRBJ1-5
D: -
CDR3: CASSLIGQGNQPQHF
DNA: TGTGCCAGCAGCTTAATAGGTCAGGGAAATCAGCCCCAGCATTTT

size: -
V: TRBV5-6
J: TRBJ1-5
D: -
CDR3: CASSVRGGQPQHF
DNA: TGTGCCAGCAGTGTCAGGGGCGGTCAGCCCCAGCATTTT

size: few
V: TRBV30
J: TRBJ1-5
D: -
CDR3: CAWRGEGDQPQHF
DNA: TGTGCCTGGAGGGGGGAAGGGGATCAGCCCCAGCATTTT

size: -
V: TRBV7-9
J: TRBJ1-1
D: -
CDR3: CASSPFWGVIMNTEAFF
DNA: TGTGCCAGCAGCCCCTTTTGGGGGGTAATTATGAACACTGAAGCTTTCTTT

size: -
V: TRBV18
J: TRBJ1-1
D: TRBD1
CDR3: CASSPRDRETEAFF
DNA: TGTGCCAGCTCCCCTAGGGACAGGGAAACTGAAGCTTTCTTT

size: -
V: TRBV9
J: TRBJ2-3
D: TRBD2
CDR3: CASSLRTSGLGDTQYF
DNA: TGTGCCAGCAGCCTTAGAACTAGCGGGCTGGGGGATACGCAGTATTTT

size: -
V: TRBV10-1
J: TRBJ1-2
D: -
CDR3: CASSEKGSYGYTF
DNA: TGCGCCAGCAGTGAGAAGGGCAGCTATGGCTACACCTTC

size: -
V: TRBV2
J: TRBJ1-2
D: -
CDR3: CASRSEASNYGYTF
DNA: TGTGCCAGCAGATCGGAGGCCTCTAACTATGGCTACACCTTC

size: -
V: TRBV27
J: TRBJ1-1
D: -
CDR3: CASGYSVSTEAFF
DNA: TGTGCCAGCGGATATAGTGTAAGCACTGAAGCTTTCTTT

size: once
V: TRBV5-1
J: TRBJ1-1
D: -
CDR3: CASSLFGGTNTEAFF
DNA: TGCGCCAGCAGCTTGTTCGGAGGGACCAACACTGAAGCTTTCTTT

size: -
V: TRBV7-9
J: TRBJ1-1
D: -
CDR3: CASTVMGGVDTEAFF
DNA: TGTGCCAGCACCGTTATGGGAGGGGTGGATACTGAAGCTTTCTTT

size: -
V: TRBV27
J: TRBJ1-4
D: TRBD1
CDR3: CASSKDRGRHNEKLFF
DNA: TGTGCCAGCAGCAAGGACAGGGGGCGCCATAATGAAAAACTGTTTTTT

size: -
V: TRBV6-1
J: TRBJ2-3
D: -
CDR3: CASSEKGQRSTDTQYF
DNA: TGTGCCAGCAGTGAAAAGGGGCAGAGAAGCACAGATACGCAGTATTTT

size: -
V: TRBV6-5
J: TRBJ1-2
D: -
CDR3: CASSYSGRRTHGYTF
DNA: TGTGCCAGCAGTTACTCAGGCAGGCGAACTCATGGCTACACCTTC

size: -
V: TRBV6-1
J: TRBJ1-5
D: -
CDR3: CASSAGLYSNQPQHF
DNA: TGTGCCAGCAGCGCGGGGCTTTATAGCAATCAGCCCCAGCATTTT

size: -
V: TRBV7-9
J: TRBJ2-7
D: -
CDR3: CASSLHSEAGYEQYF
DNA: TGTGCCAGCAGCCTCCATAGCGAGGCTGGCTACGAGCAGTACTTC

size: once
V: TRBV7-9
J: TRBJ2-1
D: TRBD1
CDR3: CASSSGQGWNEQFF
DNA: TGTGCCAGCAGCTCTGGACAGGGCTGGAATGAGCAGTTCTTC

size: -
V: TRBV10-1
J: TRBJ1-3
D: -
CDR3: CARDKINTIYF
DNA: TGCGCCAGGGACAAGATAAACACCATATATTTT

size: -
V: TRBV7-8
J: TRBJ2-1
D: TRBD1
CDR3: CASSSGFGTGASNEQFF
DNA: TGTGCCAGCAGCTCGGGTTTCGGGACAGGGGCTTCCAATGAGCAGTTCTTC

size: -
V: TRBV6-5
J: TRBJ1-2
D: TRBD1
CDR3: CASSGQGSNYGYTF
DNA: TGTGCCAGCAGTGGACAGGGGTCTAACTATGGCTACACCTTC

size: -
V: TRBV6-4
J: TRBJ1-1
D: TRBD1
CDR3: CASSSGTGTVTEAFF
DNA: TGTGCCAGCAGTTCCGGGACAGGCACTGTCACTGAAGCTTTCTTT

size: -
V: TRBV6-1
J: TRBJ1-5
D: -
CDR3: CASSASLQLAGVSNQPQHF
DNA: TGTGCCAGCAGTGCGAGTCTCCAATTGGCAGGGGTTAGCAATCAGCCCCAGCATTTT

size: -
V: TRBV11-3
J: TRBJ2-3
D: -
CDR3: CASSIREGGEGTDTQYF
DNA: TGTGCCAGCAGCATCAGAGAAGGCGGGGAGGGCACAGATACGCAGTATTTT

size: once
V: TRBV19
J: TRBJ2-1
D: TRBD1
CDR3: CASSIGPGQISYNEQFF
DNA: TGTGCCAGTAGTATAGGTCCGGGACAGATCTCCTACAATGAGCAGTTCTTC

size: -
V: TRBV6-5
J: TRBJ1-1
D: -
CDR3: CASSSWRAEAFF
DNA: TGTGCCAGCAGTTCGTGGCGGGCTGAAGCTTTCTTT

size: few
V: TRBV2
J: TRBJ1-6
D: TRBD1
CDR3: CASMDRPGSPLHF
DNA: TGTGCCAGCATGGACAGGCCGGGATCACCCCTCCACTTT

size: -
V: TRBV14
J: TRBJ2-1
D: -
CDR3: CASSQGPRLTYNEQFF
DNA: TGTGCCAGCAGCCAAGGCCCCAGGCTTACCTACAATGAGCAGTTCTTC

size: -
V: TRBV7-6
J: TRBJ1-3
D: -
CDR3: CASSPRGYGNTIYF
DNA: TGTGCCAGCAGCCCCCGCGGGTACGGAAACACCATATATTTT

size: once
V: TRBV10-3
J: TRBJ1-2
D: TRBD1
CDR3: CAISEGQGGGYTF
DNA: TGTGCCATCAGTGAGGGACAGGGGGGCGGCTACACCTTC

size: -
V: TRBV5-1
J: TRBJ2-5
D: TRBD1
CDR3: CAGSPVGGQGETQYF
DNA: TGCGCCGGGTCCCCGGTGGGCGGACAGGGAGAGACCCAGTACTTC

size: -
V: TRBV28
J: TRBJ2-3
D: TRBD2
CDR3: CASSLFSGVRPDTQYF
DNA: TGTGCCAGCAGTTTATTTAGCGGGGTAAGGCCAGATACGCAGTATTTT

size: -
V: TRBV7-2
J: TRBJ1-5
D: -
CDR3: CASSLVIQGNQPQHF
DNA: TGTGCCAGCAGCTTAGTCATCCAGGGCAATCAGCCCCAGCATTTT

size: -
V: TRBV30
J: TRBJ2-5
D: -
CDR3: CAWSVRPEGTQYF
DNA: TGTGCCTGGAGTGTACGACCCGAAGGGACCCAGTACTTC

size: -
V: TRBV29-1
J: TRBJ1-1
D: -
CDR3: CSVDRGPTEAFF
DNA: TGCAGCGTTGACAGGGGACCGACTGAAGCTTTCTTT

size: -
V: TRBV4-1
J: TRBJ1-2
D: -
CDR3: CASSTGQMQGYTF
DNA: TGCGCCAGCAGCACCGGACAAATGCAGGGCTACACCTTC